This TCR beta chain is drawn from a study of blood T cell repertoires in COVID-19. Turning to the study itself: PBMCs, B-cell-depleted T cells, or T cells were the source of the cDNA or gDNA that made up the material.

Per the authors' pipeline: Amplification with reference gene primers provided the estimates of nucleated cell counts. Data came from immunoSEQ multiplex PCR; TCRdb stores just in-frame clones and leaves some out. From that table come the V and J calls and clone size; the DNA was used to work out D and trimming. This table has 200,000 to 300,000 clones, around 88% appearing once. Individuals aged roughly 18 to 90 years were recruited from approximately 24 US areas. Germline CDR1 is ENHRY and CDR2 is SYGVKD. The CDR3 covers 15 residues. Deletions cut 6 bases from V and 6 bases from J, with 20 bases between.

The chain joins TRBV10-3 to TRBJ1-2; maybe TRBD1 (6 bases). This TCR derives from a woman in her thirties or forties with acute COVID-19. Sequenced input: PBMCs or T cells enriched from blood (not recorded which). The CDR3: CAIRALTGTVDGYTF. In DNA, the CDR3 is TGTGCCATCAGGGCCCTGACAGGTACGGTCGATGGCTACACCTTC.